This T cell receptor (beta chain) was found in a study of CD8+ T cells in alopecia areata. The CDR3 covers 11 residues. Germline assignment: CDR1 SQVTM and CDR2 ANQGSEA. On this clone itself: Its antigen is still unknown.

Study conclusions and caveats: Among the top 100, expanded CD8+ clones, as well as scalp clonality, were significantly decreased by tofacitinib. Relative to normal scalp, lesional scalp, especially alopecia totalis/universalis, showed higher clonality. Mouse data revealed clearer TCR sharing than patient data did, a gap possibly tied to HLA.

RNA, once extracted, was reverse transcribed into cDNA for use as the sequencing template. The repertoire was sequenced with immunoSEQ multiplex PCR; TCRdb's copy has only in-frame clones and lacks some. This table has 200,000 to 250,000 clones, around 66% appearing once. Treatment here: oral pan-JAK inhibitor, 5-10 mg twice daily. Alopecia areata patients provided lesional scalp punch biopsies and peripheral blood. The chain recombines TRBV29-1 with TRBJ1-1, with D maybe TRBD1 (5 bases). The sample here was CD4+ T cells sorted from blood, taken between weeks 44 and 45, from a patient treated with tofacitinib. The receptor was isolated from a human donor with alopecia areata. DNA of the CDR3: TGCAGTTTCCGGGGCGAAGGTGAAGCTTTCTTT. Residues: CSFRGEGEAFF. The variable domain in full, with the rest retrieved from reference TRBV29-1 and TRBJ1-1, is SAVISQKPSRDICQRGTSLTIQCQVDSQVTMMFWYRQQPGQSLTLIATANQGSEATYESGFVIDKFPISRPNLTFSTLTVSNMSPEDSSIYLCSFRGEGEAFFGQGTRLTVV.